This TCR beta chain was profiled in a study of neoadjuvant anti-PD-1 for oral cavity cancer. The study's findings and limits: Higher pretreatment Treg/Th17 ratios tracked higher pretreatment blood clonality.

Sample time point: after neoadjuvant nivolumab, at surgical resection. Patients had HPV-negative, locally advanced oral cavity squamous cell carcinoma. The repertoire was sequenced with immunoSEQ multiplex PCR; TCRdb's copy has only in-frame clones and lacks some. This sample yields thousands of clones, of which roughly 70% are seen a single time; 2.5% to 3% belongs to the top ten. Remarks on this clone: What it binds is not known.

This CDR3 comprises 16 residues. Germline-derived CDR1 and CDR2 are SGHTA and FQGNSA. V trimming: 5 bases; J trimming: 3 bases; junction bases outside the gene matches: 3. Source: PBMCs, taken after nivolumab (anti-PD-1) treatment. The origin of this receptor is a person aged 40 to 85 with oral cavity squamous cell carcinoma. The chain uses TRBV7-2 and TRBJ2-5; 16 positions agree with TRBD2. The CDR3 DNA follows: TGTGCCAGCAGCCCGGGGACTAGCGGGGGGGAAGAGACCCAGTACTTC. Its translation: CASSPGTSGGEETQYF.